This TCR beta chain stems from a study of cytomegalovirus exposure and HLA in healthy donors. Findings of the study overall: Across HLA loci, a later analysis found differing TCR association rates, with DRB1 most and HLA-C fewest. An observed cluster of highly shared sequence variants was recorded as a likely sequencing artifact. A later analysis reportedly found that, within productive TCRs, an Asian-associated ancestry cluster had fewer N-insertions than the mean observed across the 666 donors.

Participants comprised healthy donors of bone marrow. Germline V gives CDR1 SGHTA, CDR2 FQGNSA. V lost 4 bases and J lost 9; bases outside the gene matches: 20. The CDR3 contains 18 residues. Notes on this clone: Its antigen remains unidentified.

The PCR ran on 60 Vbeta and 13 Jbeta primers. Assay: immunoSEQ multiplex PCR; the TCRdb copy retains only in-frame clones and omits some. The sample has some 140,000 clones, 70% to 85% seen once. This chain connects TRBV7-2 to TRBJ2-1; 8 bases are a match to TRBD2. This clonotype originated in a woman aged 50 to 65 in good health and CMV-seropositive. The sample taken for sequencing was PBMCs. The CDR3 region has the DNA TGTGCCAGCAGCTATAGTAGTAGCGGGATCACCCTTGTTGGTGAGCAGTTCTTC. Translated, it gives CASSYSSSGITLVGEQFF.